This T cell receptor beta chain derives from a study of CD8+CD57+ T cells in acquired aplastic anemia (dated by TCRdb to between 2018 and 2020). The study in broad terms: A mean of 3.2 ug of DNA, ranging from roughly 0.19 to 27.4 ug, was extracted from sorted CD4+ and CD8+ cells. CD8+CD57+ expansion was defined as a frequency above the mean frequency observed in healthy subjects. Summary of the overall study and its limitations: CD8+ Simpson's diversity did not differ significantly between patients and healthy controls (P=0.060). About 28 CD8+ CDR3 sequences were found in both patients and controls but appeared to be highly expressed in patients and within the immunodominant clones of the patients.

TCR beta VDJ combination and CDR3 sequence profiling used genomic DNA as the template. An Illumina HiSeq 2000 was used for TCR repertoire sequencing. For the original study's pipeline: Repertoire assessment relied on Simpson's diversity index, CDR3 size and DJ length profiles, and TRBV/TRBJ rearrangement plots. Whichever DNA sequence was most abundant in the deep sequencing data was defined as the immunodominant clone. CDR3 amino acid sequences were screened for sharing across subjects and compared with published repertoires and the VDJdb database. Through fastp at Q25 and MiXCR, TCRdb rebuilt clones from the public reads, retaining in-frame beta chains. Every CDR3 protein is listed once, alongside the most common genes and DNA of its rows. The V and J calls come from TCRdb's annotation, not from the publication. The table for this sample lists more than 150,000 distinct CDR3 sequences; 48% of them were counted only once. The ten largest clones add up to under 2% of the sample.

For this clonotype: This receptor's antigen is unknown. Base qualities are missing; no much larger clone stands one base away.

The germline V gene encodes CDR1 DFQATT and CDR2 SNEGSKA (reference sequence). Measured from the cysteine to the phenylalanine, the CDR3 is 13 residues long. CDR3 DNA is the only sequence kept; it has 39 bases, read in frame from the first base. Trimming at the junction amounts to 4 bases on V and 3 bases on J, and the germline ends lie 13 bases apart. The patients picked for sequencing were ones in whom flow cytometry had shown an expansion of CD8+CD57+ cells. Severe acquired aplastic anemia was diagnosed in all patients according to International Study of Aplastic Anemia and Agranulocytosis and Camitta criteria. At the time blood was sampled, none of the patients had received any therapy. In the study, sorted CD4+ and CD8+ blood T cells from patients with severe aplastic anemia and from healthy subjects underwent deep sequencing of TCR repertoires. In the USA, patient enrollment took place under clinicaltrials.gov protocols 00001620, 01623167, 00001397, 00071045, 00081523 and 00961064. Ficoll-Paque density gradient centrifugation was used to isolate peripheral blood mononuclear cells. Before DNA was extracted, CD4+ and CD8+ T cells were sorted using either FACS or magnetic beads.

The V gene is TRBV20-1 and the J gene is TRBJ2-7; the D gene is possibly TRBD1, with 5 bases matching. Sequencing was carried out using sorted CD4+, CD8+, or CD8+CD57+ T cells (not recorded which) from PBMCs. This receptor was obtained from a human donor with aplastic anemia. The CDR3 protein is CSATIDSLYEQYF. The nucleotide sequence is given as TGCAGTGCTACAATAGACAGCCTCTACGAGCAGTACTTC.